The rows below give T cell receptor beta chains drawn from one sample of a study of glioma-infiltrating T cells. One entry per CDR3 protein, called by TCRdb with MiXCR from the multiplex PCR reads. The sample includes about 94,000 distinct CDR3 sequences, about 25% seen only once; the top ten take about 6.6%. The material sequenced was glioma tissue, nonneoplastic brain tissue, or PBMCs (not recorded which). All receptors derive from a human donor with low-grade glioma or glioblastoma, undergoing nonglioma brain surgery, or in good health (not recorded which). Each CDR3 is given with its conserved first and last residue. The D gene is left open where the match is weak. Part of the rows lack a size; the others show once, few, many or a class for expanded clones.

>TRBJ2-7|-|TRBV20-1|many
CSAPAGGRGYEQYF
TGCAGTGCTCCCGCGGGTGGCAGAGGCTACGAGCAGTACTTC
>TRBJ1-2|TRBD1|TRBV2|many
CASGQQGQGDYGYTF
TGTGCCAGCGGCCAACAAGGACAGGGGGACTATGGCTACACCTTC
>TRBJ1-1|-|TRBV5-1|few
CASSLGDGGNEAFF
TGCGCCAGCAGCTTGGGGGATGGGGGGAATGAAGCTTTCTTT
>TRBJ2-7|TRBD2|TRBV7-2|-
CASSPADRAYLLAGVTYEQYF
TGTGCCAGCAGCCCCGCCGACAGAGCCTACCTACTAGCGGGAGTAACCTACGAGCAGTACTTC
>TRBJ2-3|TRBD2|TRBV27|many
CASSLGLAGYTQYF
TGTGCCAGCAGTTTGGGGCTAGCGGGATATACGCAGTATTTT
>TRBJ1-1|-|TRBV10-3|few
CAISFRDNTEAFF
TGTGCCATCAGCTTCAGGGATAACACTGAAGCTTTCTTT
>TRBJ1-4|-|TRBV2|many
CASNPFGEANEKLFF
TGTGCCAGCAACCCATTTGGAGAAGCTAATGAAAAACTGTTTTTT
>TRBJ2-1|-|TRBV20-1|many
CSAIRFGSAQNNEQFF
TGCAGTGCGATCCGTTTCGGGAGCGCTCAAAACAATGAGCAGTTCTTC
>TRBJ1-5|-|TRBV12-3/TRBV12-4|many
CASSLTVNQPQHF
TGTGCCAGCAGTTTGACAGTTAATCAGCCCCAGCATTTT
>TRBJ2-7|TRBD1|TRBV18|many
CASSPADRVHEQYF
TGTGCCAGCTCACCTGCCGACAGGGTCCACGAGCAGTACTTC
>TRBJ2-1|-|TRBV2|many
CASFDHPGEQFF
TGTGCCAGCTTTGACCACCCCGGGGAGCAGTTCTTC
>TRBJ2-2|TRBD1|TRBV27|many
CASSLRQGGTGELFF
TGTGCCAGCAGCCTCCGACAGGGGGGTACCGGGGAGCTGTTTTTT
>TRBJ2-7|-|TRBV12-3/TRBV12-4|-
CASSLTGPLAYEQYF
TGTGCCAGCAGTTTGACTGGACCCCTGGCCTACGAGCAGTACTTC
>TRBJ2-3|-|TRBV2|many
CASSDSYSTDTQYF
TGTGCCAGCAGTGATTCCTACAGCACAGATACGCAGTATTTT
>TRBJ2-3|TRBD2|TRBV4-2|many
CASSQEPGGSTDTQYF
TGTGCCAGCAGCCAAGAGCCCGGGGGGAGCACAGATACGCAGTATTTT